Sequencing of this T cell receptor beta chain was carried out in a study of T cell responses to AZD1222 COVID-19 vaccine. On the study more broadly: Second doses that came at about 4 or about 12 weeks were put together.

Trimming removed 2 bases from V and 4 bases from J; junction bases left unmatched: 2. Germline V gene sequence: CDR1 MNHEY, CDR2 SVGAGI. The CDR3 contains 15 residues. TCRdb keeps only in-frame clones here, not all; method: immunoSEQ multiplex PCR. The sample gives fewer than 110,000 clones, less than 95% of which show up once; 1% to 1.5% is in the top ten. Study outcomes and limitations: It was only after the peak T cell response that any repertoires were sampled. Unmutated regions of variants are reportedly targeted by nearly half of spike-specific TCRs. The study identified only six AZD1222 recipients as seropositive at baseline.

On this clone itself: The antigen is undetermined.

The sequence was collected from an adult in good health. The sequenced sample was peripheral blood, obtained on day 0 of AZD1222 vaccination. The V call is TRBV6-5, the J call TRBJ1-3; 10 bases are a match to TRBD1. DNA for the CDR3: TGTGCCAGCAGTTACGAGGGACAGGGGGGAAACACCATATATTTT. As protein: CASSYEGQGGNTIYF.